This is a list of T cell receptor beta chains from one sample in a study of blood T cell repertoires in COVID-19. Some clones are missing from TCRdb's copy, which holds only in-frame ones; the method was immunoSEQ multiplex PCR. The data hold hundreds of thousands of clones, with 91% observed a single time. Sequenced: peripheral blood. These receptor sequences come from a woman aged 18-30 years who had recovered from COVID-19. The CDR3 runs from the conserved cysteine through the conserved F or W. Each record gives: CDR3 length, clone size, V gene, J gene, D gene, CDR3 DNA, CDR3 protein. D genes are given only for firm matches. A clone size is listed for some rows: how often the clone was seen (once, few, many), or a class if it is expanded.

20	.	TRBV18	TRBJ2-3	TRBD2	TGTGCCAGCTCACCGGCTCCCGGGGGACTAGCGGGAGGACGCACAGATACGCAGTATTTT	CASSPAPGGLAGGRTDTQYF
13	.	TRBV6-6	TRBJ1-1	TRBD1	TGTGCCAGCAGGTCCACAGGGGTGGGTGAAGCTTTCTTT	CASRSTGVGEAFF
17	.	TRBV7-2	TRBJ1-5	TRBD1	TGTGCCAGCAGCCCACTTAGATACAGGGGGAGCAATCAGCCCCAGCATTTT	CASSPLRYRGSNQPQHF
16	.	TRBV9	TRBJ1-3	TRBD1	TGTGCCAGCAGCTCAGGGACAGGGGAGAAGAGAAACACCATATATTTT	CASSSGTGEKRNTIYF
15	.	TRBV15	TRBJ2-2	.	TGTGCCACCAGCAGAGAGCGCTTGCTTACCGGGGAGCTGTTTTTT	CATSRERLLTGELFF
20	.	TRBV4-3	TRBJ2-6	TRBD2	TGCGCCAGCAGCCAAGATCGGGCTAGCGGGAGTTTCCCCGGGGCCAACGTCCTGACTTTC	CASSQDRASGSFPGANVLTF
14	.	TRBV23-1	TRBJ1-5	.	TGCGCCAGCAGTCAATTTGGAGGGAGACAGCCCCAGCATTTT	CASSQFGGRQPQHF
11	.	TRBV2	TRBJ2-3	.	TGTGCCAGCAGACTCACAGATACGCAGTATTTT	CASRLTDTQYF
18	.	TRBV7-2	TRBJ2-4	.	TGTGCCAGCAGCTTTTTGGGGGCTAGAATCCTAGCCAAAAACATTCAGTACTTC	CASSFLGARILAKNIQYF
12	.	TRBV7-2	TRBJ2-3	.	TGTGCCAGCAGCTCCACGGGAAATACGCAGTATTTT	CASSSTGNTQYF
14	.	TRBV18	TRBJ1-5	TRBD1	TGTGCCAGCTCACCGACAGGGGATGGACAGCCCCAGCATTTT	CASSPTGDGQPQHF
12	few	TRBV7-9	TRBJ1-1	.	TGTGCCAGCAGCCTCTTCAGCCGAGGGGCTTTCTTT	CASSLFSRGAFF
15	.	TRBV6-2/TRBV6-3	TRBJ1-5	TRBD1	TGTGCCAGCAGCCATACAGGGGGCCTCAATCAGCCCCAGCATTTT	CASSHTGGLNQPQHF
15	.	TRBV12-5	TRBJ2-3	TRBD1	TGTGCTAGTGGTTTAGGGACAGTTAGCACAGATACGCAGTATTTT	CASGLGTVSTDTQYF
20	.	TRBV11-3	TRBJ2-1	TRBD2	TGTGCCAGCAGCCCACGACTGGGGTGGGGACTAGCGGGAGCCTACAATGAGCAGTTCTTC	CASSPRLGWGLAGAYNEQFF
14	.	TRBV9	TRBJ2-2	.	TGTGCCAGATGGGGAAATCGGGAATCCGGGGAGCTGTTTTTT	CARWGNRESGELFF
13	few	TRBV28	TRBJ1-2	TRBD1	TGTGCCAGCAGCCCTACAGGGGACTATGGCTACACCTTC	CASSPTGDYGYTF
13	.	TRBV18	TRBJ2-5	.	TGTGCCAGCTCACCCGGCACAGGGGAGACCCAGTACTTC	CASSPGTGETQYF
16	.	TRBV5-4	TRBJ1-2	TRBD1	TGTGCCAGCAGCTTGGTTTATCGGGGACAGGGTTATGGCTACACCTTC	CASSLVYRGQGYGYTF
14	.	TRBV5-1	TRBJ1-2	.	TGCGCCAGCAGCCCGGTACAGCTTAACTATGGCTACACCTTC	CASSPVQLNYGYTF
15	.	TRBV15	TRBJ2-5	TRBD1	TGTGCCACCAGCAGAGATAAGGACAGGGTTGGGACCCAGTACTTC	CATSRDKDRVGTQYF
15	.	TRBV9	TRBJ1-4	.	TGTGCCAGCAGCGTCCAAGGGAGTACTAATGAAAAACTGTTTTTT	CASSVQGSTNEKLFF
16	once	TRBV4-3	TRBJ2-1	TRBD2	TGCGCCAGCAGCCCGGCCGGGAGCGGGAAGTACAATGAGCAGTTCTTC	CASSPAGSGKYNEQFF
13	.	TRBV19	TRBJ2-3	.	TGTGCCAGTAGGCAGGGTGGCACAGATACGCAGTATTTT	CASRQGGTDTQYF
17	.	TRBV19	TRBJ2-3	TRBD2	TGTGCCAGTAGTAGATATCCCGGGACTACTCGCACAGATACGCAGTATTTT	CASSRYPGTTRTDTQYF
16	.	TRBV18	TRBJ2-3	.	TGTGCCAGCTCCCATGAGGGGACGGGGGGCACAGATACGCAGTATTTT	CASSHEGTGGTDTQYF
12	.	TRBV10-3	TRBJ2-3	.	TGTGCCATCGCGGCGAGTACAGATACGCAGTATTTT	CAIAASTDTQYF
16	once	TRBV5-4	TRBJ1-3	TRBD1	TGTGCCAGCAGCTTGAGACAGGGGGGAAATGGAAACACCATATATTTT	CASSLRQGGNGNTIYF
15	once	TRBV7-2	TRBJ2-1	.	TGTGCCAGCAGCTTAGGGTTGGGGGGAAACAATGAGCAGTTCTTC	CASSLGLGGNNEQFF